This entry describes one T cell receptor beta chain. V lost 6 bases to trimming and J lost 0 bases, with 13 bases between them. This CDR3 region has 15 residues. CDR1 SGHRS and CDR2 YFSETQ come from the germline V gene. PCR replicates performed on unsorted PBMC used about 300 ng DNA, roughly 27,000 T cell genomes. Assay: immunoSEQ multiplex PCR; the TCRdb copy retains only in-frame clones and omits some. The table shows about 520,000 clones, with 70% to 80% occurring only once. This specimen belongs to a study of shared clonotypes between healthy human individuals. Sequencing was carried out using PBMCs. The rearrangement uses TRBV5-1 and TRBJ2-1; either TRBD1 or TRBD2 may supply D (6 bases each). The clonotype comes from a woman aged 35 to 49 in good health. Some clones in this sample may be carry-over from other donors' samples. CDR3 in DNA: TGCGCCAGCAAGGGGGACTCGAGCTCCTACAATGAGCAGTTCTTC. Translation: CASKGDSSSYNEQFF. The full variable domain, completed using reference TRBV5-1 and TRBJ2-1, is KAGVTQTPRYLIKTRGQQVTLSCSPISGHRSVSWYQQTPGQGLQFLFEYFSETQRNKGNFPGRFSGRQFSNSRSEMNVSTLELGDSALYLCASKGDSSSYNEQFFGPGTRLTVL.